The 22 T cell receptor beta chains listed next were all sequenced from one sample in a study of human T cells and chemical hapten exposure. This sample's time point: patch test 1, 2 weeks after DPC sensitization. Treatment defined: therapeutic diphenylcyclopropenone sensitization with weekly scalp DPC. Unfractionated whole blood yielded total RNA. TCRdb re-analysed the RACE reads in MiXCR, keeping a single row per CDR3 protein. Of about 35,000 distinct CDR3 sequences listed, more than 6% were seen once; the top ten hold roughly 9.2%. Sequencing was performed on whole blood, taken in connection with sensitization to the hapten diphenylcyclopropenone (DPC). All receptors derive from a woman aged 30 to 39 with alopecia areata. Some clones in this sample may be carry-over from other donors' samples.

The chain joins TRBV12-3 or TRBV12-4 to TRBJ2-3; 7 bases line up with TRBD2. This CDR3 region has 16 residues. The V gene end was trimmed by 3 bases and the J gene end by 1 base; junction bases not matched to a gene: 7. CDR3 residues: CASSLIEAGRTDTQYF. DNA for the CDR3: TGTGCCAGCAGTTTGATCGAAGCGGGGCGCACAGATACGCAGTATTTT.

The chain carries TRBV4-1 and TRBJ2-2, with TRBD1 identical over 8 bases. The J segment lost 0 bases and the V segment lost 0 bases, leaving 6 bases of the junction unmatched. Germline V gives CDR1 MGHRA, CDR2 YSYEKL. CDR3 length: 18 residues. CDR3 region: CASSQDLPGQANTGELFF. DNA of the CDR3: TGCGCCAGCAGCCAAGATTTGCCGGGACAGGCGAACACCGGGGAGCTGTTTTTT.

The sample holds many counts of this clonotype. The chain carries TRBV7-9 and TRBJ1-5; D gene ambiguous. The germline V gene encodes CDR1 SEHNR and CDR2 FQNEAQ (reference sequence). The V end was cut by 1 base, the J end by 4 bases, with 5 bases between. The CDR3 runs 13 residues. The CDR3 here is CASSLVVNQPQHF. The CDR3 coding sequence is TGTGCCAGCAGCTTAGTGGTGAATCAGCCCCAGCATTTT.

This clonotype was observed a few times. This chain joins TRBV24-1 and TRBJ2-1; 7 bases align to TRBD1. Germline assignment: CDR1 KGHDR and CDR2 SFDVKD. J was trimmed by 3 bases and V by 12 bases; bases with no gene match: 1. This CDR3 comprises 11 residues. CDR3 sequence: CAAGGYNEQFF. The CDR3 DNA reads TGTGCCGCAGGGGGCTACAATGAGCAGTTCTTC.

This clonotype was found a few times. The chain joins TRBV7-8 to TRBJ1-4, with 8 nucleotides matching TRBD1. With V trimmed by 2 bases and J by 3 bases, 5 bases remained unmatched. Germline values: CDR1 SGHVS, CDR2 FQNEAQ. The CDR3 runs 16 residues. The CDR3 DNA reads as TGTGCCAGCAGCTTACGAGGGACAGGTGCTAATGAAAAACTGTTTTTT. Protein sequence: CASSLRGTGANEKLFF.

This clonotype has just a few counts. The V call is TRBV4-2, the J call TRBJ2-2, with 9 bases fitting TRBD1. This CDR3 region has 17 residues. Germline V lookup: CDR1 LGHNA, CDR2 YNFKEQ. J lost 4 bases, V lost 0 bases, and 6 bases had no gene match. The CDR3 region has the DNA TGTGCCAGCAGCCAAGACTTGAAGGACAGGGGCACCGGGGAGCTGTTTTTT. Protein product: CASSQDLKDRGTGELFF.

This clonotype occurred many times. The chain employs TRBV6-2 or TRBV6-3 and TRBJ1-6; D ambiguous. CDR1 and CDR2 (germline): MNHEY, SVGEGT. The CDR3 runs 13 residues. Between the trimmed V and J ends, which lost 6 bases and 10 bases, there was a span of 13 bases. The CDR3 sequence is CASRDGSGSPLHF. The CDR3 DNA reads as TGTGCCAGCAGGGACGGGTCTGGATCACCCCTCCACTTT.

The sample holds many counts of this clonotype. This rearrangement joins TRBV24-1 to TRBJ2-3; 9 positions agree with TRBD2. V trimming: 4 bases; J trimming: 0 bases; junction bases outside the gene matches: 4. Per the germline V gene, CDR1 is KGHDR and CDR2 is SFDVKD. The CDR3 runs to 16 residues. The chain's CDR3 is CATSDIAGASTDTQYF. The CDR3 region has the DNA TGTGCCACCAGTGACATAGCGGGGGCGAGCACAGATACGCAGTATTTT.

A remark on this clonotype: One junction end disagrees with the germline gene, perhaps due to a read error. The genes are TRBV5-1 and TRBJ2-3; 9 bases match TRBD1. Germline CDR1 and CDR2: SGHRS and YFSETQ. This CDR3 is 13 amino acids long. CDR3 nucleotides: TGCGCCAGCAGCCTTCAACCGGGACAGGGCGAGAATTTT. Translated, it gives CASSLQPGQGENF.

In its sample, this clonotype was seen many times. The CDR3 here is CASSYSGTGGQLHQPQHF. The CDR3 coding sequence is TGTGCCAGCAGTTATAGTGGGACAGGGGGCCAGTTACATCAGCCCCAGCATTTT. The chain links TRBV6-5 to TRBJ1-5; 12 bases align to TRBD1. J lost 5 bases, V lost 3 bases, and 11 bases had no gene match. CDR1 and CDR2 from the germline V gene are MNHEY and SVGAGI. The CDR3 runs 18 residues.

The table lists this clonotype with a few counts. The chain couples TRBV7-2 to TRBJ2-3, with D perhaps TRBD2 (5 bases). Trimming stripped 1 base from V and 5 bases from J, with 13 bases between. The CDR3 spans 15 residues. The germline V gene encodes CDR1 SGHTA and CDR2 FQGNSA. The CDR3 nucleotides are TGTGCCAGCAGCTTAGATAGCGCCGCCATAGATACGCAGTATTTT. Amino acids: CASSLDSAAIDTQYF.

This clonotype was seen at least ten times. V usage is TRBV20-1 and J usage is TRBJ1-1; no reliable D call. From germline, CDR1 is DFQATT and CDR2 SNEGSKA (reference sequence). This CDR3 is built from 10 residues. V gave up 7 bases and J gave up 7 bases, with 10 bases separating them. DNA of the CDR3: TGCAGTGTCCTCGAGGTTGAAGCTTTCTTT. Encoded protein: CSVLEVEAFF.

Many counts were recorded for this clonotype. The gene calls are TRBV11-1 and TRBJ2-3; 7 nucleotides agree with TRBD1. CDR3 length equals 15 residues. The V segment lost 8 bases and the J segment 0 bases; nucleotides outside the gene matches: 8. CDR1 and CDR2 (germline): SGHAT, FQDESV (reference sequence). In nucleotides, the CDR3 is TGTGCCAGCGGACGCAGGGGGATTAGCACAGATACGCAGTATTTT. Protein sequence: CASGRRGISTDTQYF.

CDR3 in DNA: TGTGCCAGCAGTCTACTAGCGGGGTTCTACGAGCAGTACTTC. Translated, it gives CASSLLAGFYEQYF. The rearrangement uses TRBV28 and TRBJ2-7; 10 bases match TRBD2. The germline V gene has CDR1 MDHEN and CDR2 SYDVKM. Trimming took 5 bases from V and 3 from J; bases not matched to a gene: 4. This CDR3 spans 14 amino acids.

This clonotype was seen many times. V is TRBV10-3 and J is TRBJ2-3; no clear D. Germline V gene lookup returns CDR1 ENHRY and CDR2 SYGVKD. CDR3 length equals 13 residues. V shed 1 base and J shed 0 bases, with 2 bases lying between them. CDR3 DNA sequence: TGTGCCATCAGTGAGTGGAGCACAGATACGCAGTATTTT. It codes for CAISEWSTDTQYF.

This clonotype was seen at least ten times. The chain is built from TRBV6-6 and TRBJ2-1; 8 nucleotides line up with TRBD1. CDR3 size: 15 residues. After removal of 5 bases from V and 6 bases from J, the junction contained 9 bases not matched to a gene. Germline V gene sequence: CDR1 MNHNY, CDR2 SVGAGI (reference sequence). CDR3 sequence (DNA): TGTGCCAGCAGTACGGACAGGGAGGCCCCCAATGAGCAGTTCTTC. This codes for CASSTDREAPNEQFF.

This clonotype was recorded only once. The chain uses TRBV18 and TRBJ2-1, with D unresolved. This CDR3 is built from 17 residues. The V and J ends lost 3 bases and 5 bases respectively, with 20 bases between them. Looked up from germline, CDR1 is KGHSH and CDR2 is LQKENI. The CDR3 nucleotides are TGTGCCAGCTCACCGGGAAGGATCGTCCGGGTAAACAATGAGCAGTTCTTC. Its translation: CASSPGRIVRVNNEQFF.

This clonotype was counted at least ten times. CDR3 residues: CASSAGGTDTQYF. Written as DNA, the CDR3 is TGTGCCAGCAGTGCGGGGGGCACAGATACGCAGTATTTT. The rearrangement uses TRBV27 and TRBJ2-3, with 7 positions matching TRBD2. With V trimmed by 5 bases and J by 1 base, 0 bases remained unmatched. This CDR3 comprises 13 residues. From germline, CDR1 is MNHEY and CDR2 SMNVEV (reference sequence).

For this clonotype: One end of the junction varies from germline; a read error may be responsible. The chain is built from TRBV4-2 and TRBJ2-3; 12 positions agree with TRBD2. Germline V gene sequence: CDR1 LGHNA, CDR2 YNFKEQ. This CDR3 contains 20 residues. CDR3 coding DNA: TGCGCCAGCAGCCAAGATCCTCCCCTAGCGGGGGGGCTAGGCACAGATACGCAGTATTTT. It specifies CASSQDPPLAGGLGTDTQYF.

A few counts support this clonotype. The chain couples TRBV30 to TRBJ2-1; TRBD2 agrees at 10 bases. The ends lost 3 bases at V and 8 bases at J; junction bases unmatched: 13. The germline gives CDR1 GTSNPN, CDR2 SVGIG (reference sequence). There are 16 residues in the CDR3. The CDR3 region is CAWRSRPSGGGDEQFF. The CDR3 nucleotides read TGTGCCTGGAGATCTCGACCCAGCGGGGGGGGCGATGAGCAGTTCTTC.

In the case of this clonotype: An end of the junction does not agree with germline; a read error may underlie this. The chain employs TRBV7-7 and TRBJ2-5; 8 bases line up with TRBD2. Germline CDR1 is SSHAT and CDR2 is FNYEAQ (reference sequence). The CDR3 extends over 14 amino acids. CDR3 in amino acids: CASSLAGTSETQYF. As DNA, the CDR3 is TGTGCTAGCAGCTTAGCGGGGACGAGTGAGACCCAGTACTTC.

In DNA, the CDR3 is TGCGCCAGCAGCTTGAACGTTCAAGTCGAGGGTGCTTTCTTT. Amino acid sequence: CASSLNVQVEGAFF. The chain recombines TRBV5-1 with TRBJ1-1; the D is unclear. The CDR3 is 14 amino acids. V lost 1 base and J lost 11, with 18 bases in between. Germline lookup yields CDR1 SGHRS and CDR2 YFSETQ. Full variable domain (remainder filled in from reference TRBV5-1 and TRBJ1-1): KAGVTQTPRYLIKTRGQQVTLSCSPISGHRSVSWYQQTPGQGLQFLFEYFSETQRNKGNFPGRFSGRQFSNSRSEMNVSTLELGDSALYLCASSLNVQVEGAFFGQGTRLTVV.